These T cell receptor beta chains were read from a single sample in a study of early T cells in non-severe SARS-CoV-2 infection. TCRdb ran MiXCR on the 5' RACE reads and lists one entry per CDR3 protein. The sample holds nearly 90,000 distinct CDR3 sequences; over 13% are singletons and the top ten take around 7%. Material for sequencing was whole blood. The source of these receptors is an adult who was a healthcare worker with PCR-confirmed SARS-CoV-2 infection or an uninfected control (not recorded which). The CDR3 runs from the conserved cysteine through the conserved F or W. D genes are given only for firm matches. The size of a clone is reported for some rows only, either as once, few or many, or as a class for expanded clones.

clone_size j_call d_call v_call cdr3_aa cdr3_nt
- TRBJ1-2 - TRBV12-3/TRBV12-4 CASSPGPYYGYTF TGTGCCAGCAGTCCAGGGCCTTACTATGGCTACACCTTC
few TRBJ2-5 TRBD1 TRBV27 CASSHRDRGRETQYF TGTGCCAGCAGCCACCGGGACAGGGGTCGTGAGACCCAGTACTTC
- TRBJ1-6 - TRBV30 CAWSGLRYNSPLHF TGTGCCTGGAGTGGCCTGCGGTATAATTCACCCCTCCACTTT
few TRBJ2-2 - TRBV10-3 CAISEGPPDDTGELFF TGTGCCATCAGTGAGGGCCCACCAGATGACACCGGGGAGCTGTTTTTT
- TRBJ2-3 - TRBV10-3 CAIRGEEFGTDTQYF TGTGCCATCAGAGGGGAGGAGTTCGGCACAGATACGCAGTATTTT
- TRBJ1-2 - TRBV6-1 CASSEAAASANYGYTF TGTGCCAGCAGTGAAGCGGCGGCGTCAGCTAACTATGGCTACACCTTC
few TRBJ1-2 TRBD1 TRBV7-8 CASSMTGQGGYGYTF TGTGCCAGCAGCATGACTGGACAGGGAGGCTATGGCTACACCTTC
few TRBJ2-7 - TRBV2 CASRPDEQYF TGTGCCAGCAGGCCGGACGAGCAGTACTTC
- TRBJ1-6 - TRBV11-2 CASSSRGLSSYNSPLHF TGTGCCAGCAGCTCCCGAGGGCTTAGCTCCTATAATTCACCCCTCCACTTT
few TRBJ2-7 - TRBV6-5 CASRTDSPYEQYF TGTGCCAGCCGGACAGATTCACCCTACGAGCAGTACTTC
- TRBJ1-2 - TRBV12-3/TRBV12-4 CASSPQGLSNYGYTF TGTGCCAGCAGTCCACAGGGCCTCTCTAACTATGGCTACACCTTC
- TRBJ2-2 TRBD2 TRBV30 CAFRGTTNTGELFF TGTGCCTTTCGCGGGACTACGAACACCGGGGAGCTGTTTTTT
many TRBJ2-2 - TRBV5-1 CASSLGVELFF TGCGCCAGCAGCTTAGGGGTGGAGCTGTTTTTT
few TRBJ2-2 - TRBV15 CATSRVTGELFF TGTGCCACCAGCAGAGTGACCGGGGAGCTGTTTTTT
- TRBJ2-7 - TRBV9 CASSVGSQRSSYEQYF TGTGCCAGCAGCGTAGGTAGCCAGCGGAGCTCCTACGAGCAGTACTTC
few TRBJ2-1 TRBD2 TRBV2 CASRIAGDEQFF TGTGCCAGCAGGATAGCGGGCGATGAGCAGTTCTTC
few TRBJ2-3 TRBD2 TRBV14 CASSLRLAGDTQYF TGTGCCAGCAGCCTACGACTAGCGGGAGATACGCAGTATTTT
many TRBJ1-5 TRBD1 TRBV18 CASSPTEGAGNQPQHF TGTGCCAGCTCACCAACCGAGGGGGCTGGGAATCAGCCCCAGCATTTT
- TRBJ2-1 TRBD2 TRBV6-1 CASSEGGRAKDEQFF TGTGCCAGCAGTGAAGGCGGGAGGGCCAAGGATGAGCAGTTCTTC
- TRBJ1-1 - TRBV6-5 CASSYSRGAEAFF TGTGCCAGCAGTTACTCCCGGGGGGCTGAAGCTTTCTTT
- TRBJ2-3 TRBD1 TRBV2 CASSLDRGITDTQYF TGTGCCAGCAGTCTTGACAGGGGGATCACAGATACGCAGTATTTT
few TRBJ2-7 - TRBV29-1 CSVEDPPYEQYF TGCAGCGTTGAAGATCCCCCTTACGAGCAGTACTTC
- TRBJ1-1 - TRBV29-1 CSAALAKDTEAFF TGCAGCGCGGCTCTGGCAAAGGACACTGAAGCTTTCTTT
many TRBJ2-1 TRBD2 TRBV11-3 CASSLSGGTTFF TGTGCCAGCAGCTTAAGCGGGGGAACGACGTTCTTC